This T cell receptor beta chain was retrieved from a study of T cell responses to AZD1222 COVID-19 vaccine. The study pooled second doses at about 4 or about 12 weeks. A word on this clone: Its antigen is as yet unknown.

The CDR3 contains 13 residues. Germline trimming cut 10 bases from V and 6 bases from J; bases unmatched to any gene: 7. The germline CDR1 and CDR2 sequences are ENHRY and SYGVKD. TCRdb's copy holds only in-frame clones and misses some; the assay was immunoSEQ multiplex PCR. The sample contains 180,000 or so clones, around 92% of which appear only once. Regarding the study as a whole: In the spike-specific TCR repertoire, nearly half reportedly target unmutated variant regions.

This receptor was identified in an adult who received the AZD1222 COVID-19 vaccine. The source was peripheral blood, collected 28 days after the second AZD1222 dose. The rearrangement links TRBV10-3 to TRBJ2-1, with 9 bases lining up with TRBD2. Here the CDR3 reads CATGGTSSNEQFF. The CDR3 region has the DNA TGTGCCACTGGCGGGACTAGCTCCAATGAGCAGTTCTTC.